The 22 T cell receptor beta chains presented below share a single source sample, sequenced in a study of OX40 agonist ivuxolimab in advanced cancers. Data came from immunoSEQ multiplex PCR; TCRdb stores just in-frame clones and leaves some out. The repertoire holds more than 25,000 clones, with 86% as singletons. The source material was CD4+ or CD8+ T cells sorted from blood, sampled in a trial of the OX40 agonist ivuxolimab. The receptor source for this set is an adult with an advanced solid tumor such as melanoma, head and neck, liver or kidney cancer.

V and J are TRBV19 and TRBJ2-7; possible D gene TRBD2, 7 bases. V lost 4 bases and J lost 2, with 15 bases in between. The germline V gene has CDR1 LNHDA and CDR2 SQIVND (reference sequence). CDR3 length: 15 amino acids. The CDR3: CASSTGASGTYEQYF. CDR3 coding DNA: TGTGCCAGTAGTACGGGGGCTAGCGGAACCTACGAGCAGTACTTC.

The chain is built from TRBV27 and TRBJ2-7; the match to TRBD1 covers 9 bases. The V and J ends lost 6 bases and 3 bases, in that order; junction bases with no gene match: 9. The CDR3 covers 15 residues. Germline lookup yields CDR1 MNHEY and CDR2 SMNVEV (reference sequence). The CDR3 here is CASSPGTGLFYEQYF. The CDR3 bases are TGTGCCAGCAGCCCTGGGACAGGGCTCTTCTACGAGCAGTACTTC.

This clone was seen just once. V and J are TRBV28 and TRBJ2-7; D is tentatively TRBD1 or TRBD2 (6 bases each). The CDR3 runs to 15 residues. Germline CDR1 and CDR2: MDHEN and SYDVKM. V was cut by 3 bases and J by 3 bases, with 15 bases left in between. Here the CDR3 DNA reads TGTGCCAGCAGTTTGCCAGGGGACTCGGACTACGAGCAGTACTTC. Protein product: CASSLPGDSDYEQYF.

The chain couples TRBV7-2 to TRBJ2-7; the D gene is possibly TRBD1 (5 bases). The CDR3 runs 15 residues. V lost 0 bases and J lost 2, with 11 bases in between. CDR1 is SGHTA, CDR2 FQGNSA, per germline. DNA for the CDR3: TGTGCCAGCAGCTTAGCGGACACCCTCCCCTACGAGCAGTACTTC. Translating it yields CASSLADTLPYEQYF.

The chain has TRBV9 and TRBJ1-4; TRBD1 might be the D (6 bases). Trimming shortened V by 5 bases and J by 3 bases, and 17 bases separated the two germline ends. The germline gives CDR1 SGDLS, CDR2 YYNGEE. CDR3 length equals 16 residues. The CDR3 nucleotides are TGTGCCAGCAGTCCGCAGGGGCTCAGTTCTAATGAAAAACTGTTTTTT. Translating gives CASSPQGLSSNEKLFF.

This sequence joins TRBV7-2 and TRBJ2-7; TRBD2 aligns across 7 bases. CDR1 is SGHTA, CDR2 FQGNSA, per germline. V gave up 1 base and J gave up 4 bases; unmatched junction bases: 13. This CDR3 is built from 17 residues. The CDR3 DNA reads as TGTGCCAGCAGCTTAGGGTGGGGAGGGGCCAGGGAGTACGAGCAGTACTTC. Translation: CASSLGWGGAREYEQYF.

This clone was seen once. This chain links TRBV29-1 with TRBJ2-7; D may match TRBD1 or TRBD2 (5 bases each). The CDR3 totals 15 residues. Germline assignment: CDR1 SQVTM and CDR2 ANQGSEA. Trimming took off 7 bases at V and 3 bases at J, with 22 bases between the two ends. The CDR3 sequence is CSASLRGDVGYEQYF. The CDR3 DNA is TGCAGCGCGTCTTTGAGGGGTGACGTGGGCTACGAGCAGTACTTC.

In this sample, this clone turned up a few times. J is TRBJ2-3 and V is TRBV14; 12 bases line up with TRBD2. CDR3 length equals 19 residues. The ends lost 0 bases at V and 1 base at J; junction bases unmatched: 8. Germline lookup yields CDR1 SGHDN and CDR2 FVKESK. The CDR3 DNA sequence: TGTGCCAGCAGCCAAGATTCCTCTTGGACTAGCGGGGGCACAGATACGCAGTATTTT. Residues: CASSQDSSWTSGGTDTQYF. Together with reference TRBV14 and TRBJ2-3, the CDR3 gives the full variable domain: EAGVTQFPSHSVIEKGQTVTLRCDPISGHDNLYWYRRVMGKEIKFLLHFVKESKQDESGMPNNRFLAERTGGTYSTLKVQPAELEDSGVYFCASSQDSSWTSGGTDTQYFGPGTRLTVL.

V gene TRBV4-1 combines with J gene TRBJ2-5; no definite D call. V was shortened by 1 base and J by 2 bases, with 14 bases between the two germline ends. The CDR3 has 16 amino acids. CDR1 is MGHRA and CDR2 is YSYEKL in the germline V gene. CDR3 sequence (DNA): TGCGCCAGCAGCCAAGTAATCGAGGCGGTTCAAGAGACCCAGTACTTC. Translated, it gives CASSQVIEAVQETQYF.

The V call is TRBV5-1, the J call TRBJ2-2, with TRBD2 identical over 7 bases. Germline trimming cut 5 bases from V and 5 bases from J; bases unmatched to any gene: 12. This CDR3 has 16 residues. Germline assignment: CDR1 SGHRS and CDR2 YFSETQ. The CDR3 region has the DNA TGCGCCAGCAGTAGCCCCCGGGGGGTGTCGACCGGGGAGCTGTTTTTT. Translating it yields CASSSPRGVSTGELFF.

V is TRBV6-6 and J is TRBJ2-5; D gene unclear. The V gene lost 1 base and the J gene lost 0 bases, with 12 bases spanning the gap. CDR1 is MNHNY, CDR2 SVGAGI, per germline (reference sequence). The CDR3 is made up of 16 amino acids. CDR3 nucleotide sequence: TGTGCCAGCAGTTACTTGGCTAGAACGTACCAAGAGACCCAGTACTTC. This translates into CASSYLARTYQETQYF.

This chain uses TRBV11-1 with TRBJ1-3, with D tentatively TRBD1 (5 bases). Looked up from germline, CDR1 is SGHAT and CDR2 is FQDESV (reference sequence). The CDR3 runs 15 residues. V was clipped by 5 bases and J by 0 bases, with 11 bases between them. The CDR3 sequence: CASSLTAPSGNTIYF. Written as DNA, the CDR3 is TGTGCCAGCAGCCTGACAGCTCCCTCTGGAAACACCATATATTTT.

J is TRBJ2-7 and V is TRBV9; weak D call: TRBD2 (5 bases). Trimming pared 0 bases from V and 6 bases from J, leaving 13 bases between. The CDR3 has 14 residues. Germline loops: CDR1 SGDLS, CDR2 YYNGEE. In DNA, the CDR3 is TGTGCCAGCAGCGTAGGAAATCTAGCTAGCGAGCAGTACTTC. Encoded protein: CASSVGNLASEQYF.

This clone is a singleton in its sample. The chain carries TRBV4-1 and TRBJ2-7; 7 bases agree with TRBD1. CDR1 is MGHRA and CDR2 is YSYEKL in the germline V gene. Trimming removed 4 bases from V and 2 bases from J; junction bases left unmatched: 8. The CDR3 extends over 15 amino acids. The CDR3 region is CASSLSLGQTYEQYF. The CDR3, as DNA: TGCGCCAGCAGCCTCTCTTTGGGACAGACCTACGAGCAGTACTTC.

V and J are TRBV7-9 and TRBJ1-1; TRBD1 agrees at 8 bases. The germline V gene encodes CDR1 SEHNR and CDR2 FQNEAQ (reference sequence). The J segment lost 3 bases and the V segment lost 1 base, leaving 4 bases of the junction unmatched. The CDR3 runs 15 residues. The CDR3 nucleotides are TGTGCCAGCAGCTTAGTCAGGGGGCGAGACACTGAAGCTTTCTTT. Translation gives CASSLVRGRDTEAFF.

The CDR3 DNA reads as TGTGCCAGTGGACTCTCCGGGGAGCAGTACTTC. Translating gives CASGLSGEQYF. This rearrangement joins TRBV19 to TRBJ2-7; a weak D match, TRBD2 (5 bases). This CDR3 is built from 11 residues. Trimming shortened V by 8 bases and J by 7 bases, and 12 bases separated the two germline ends. Germline V CDR1 and CDR2: LNHDA, SQIVND (reference sequence).

This CDR3 is CASSTGLAGAYEQYF. For the CDR3, the DNA is TGTGCCAGCAGTACGGGACTAGCGGGCGCCTACGAGCAGTACTTC. The rearrangement joins TRBV6-5 to TRBJ2-7, with 12 bases that match TRBD2. Trimming removed 5 bases from V and 2 bases from J; junction bases left unmatched: 4. The CDR3 runs to 15 residues. In germline, CDR1 is MNHEY, CDR2 SVGAGI.

This clone was picked up one time. V and J are TRBV5-1 and TRBJ2-3; 7 nucleotides align to TRBD1. With V trimmed by 4 bases and J by 2 bases, 7 bases remained unmatched. Germline values: CDR1 SGHRS, CDR2 YFSETQ. The CDR3 runs to 15 residues. The CDR3 DNA follows: TGCGCCAGCAGCCTACCGACAGGGAACACAGATACGCAGTATTTT. Its protein product is CASSLPTGNTDTQYF.

The chain links TRBV28 to TRBJ2-7; possibly TRBD2 for D (6 bases). V was cut by 5 bases and J by 0 bases, with 11 bases left in between. The germline CDR1 and CDR2 sequences are MDHEN and SYDVKM. The CDR3 spans 14 residues. As DNA, the CDR3 is TGTGCCAGCAGTAGTGGGGGGAGCTCCTACGAGCAGTACTTC. Its protein is CASSSGGSSYEQYF.

CDR3: CASSLEGRGEKLFF. The CDR3 DNA reads as TGTGCCAGCAGCTTAGAGGGACGGGGTGAAAAACTGTTTTTT. The J gene is TRBJ1-4, the V gene TRBV7-3, with D perhaps matching TRBD1 (5 bases). Trimming took off 2 bases at V and 7 bases at J, with 11 bases between the two ends. The germline gives CDR1 SGHTA, CDR2 FQGTGA. The CDR3 is 14 residues long.

The genes are TRBV7-3 and TRBJ2-7; possibly TRBD1 for D (5 bases). Trimming took 6 bases from V and 2 from J, leaving 11 bases between them. Looked up from germline, CDR1 is SGHTA and CDR2 is FQGTGA. The length of the CDR3 is 13 residues. This CDR3 is CASRQGAAYEQYF. In DNA, the CDR3 is TGTGCCAGCAGACAAGGGGCAGCCTACGAGCAGTACTTC. Using reference TRBV7-3 and TRBJ2-7 for the parts outside the CDR3, the full variable domain is GAGVSQTPSNKVTEKGKYVELRCDPISGHTALYWYRQSLGQGPEFLIYFQGTGAADDSGLPNDRFFAVRPEGSVSTLKIQRTERGDSAVYLCASRQGAAYEQYFGPGTRLTVT.

The chain is built from TRBV10-3 and TRBJ1-3; 8 bases align to TRBD1. J gave up 3 bases and V 10 bases, and 8 bases lay outside the gene matches. This CDR3 has 14 amino acids. Germline CDR1 reads ENHRY; CDR2 reads SYGVKD. DNA for the CDR3: TGTGCCACCAGGACAGGGACCAGTGGAAACACCATATATTTT. This translates into CATRTGTSGNTIYF.